Sequencing of this T cell receptor beta chain was carried out in a study of blood T cell repertoires in COVID-19. Study-wide context: Samples of COVID-19 (acute and convalescent) were obtained from the United States, Italy and Spain.

Cohort allocation depended upon clinical history that participants reported. Recovered status in Cohort 3 required two negative PCRs, clearance, or symptom resolution. This CDR3 has 14 amino acids. In germline, CDR1 is LGHDT, CDR2 YNNKEL (reference sequence). The J segment lost 7 bases and the V segment lost 6 bases, leaving 8 bases of the junction unmatched. Per the authors' pipeline: Estimation of nucleated cell counts relied on the amplification of reference gene primers. This table comes from immunoSEQ multiplex PCR, and its TCRdb copy is limited to in-frame clones, with some not included. Clonal size and the V and J genes are those of that table, whereas D and trimming came from the DNA. This sample has roughly 250,000 clones, with around 85% found just once.

The rearrangement links TRBV3-1 (or the pseudogene TRBV3-2) to TRBJ2-2; 7 bases are shared with TRBD1. Material for sequencing was PBMCs or T cells enriched from blood (not recorded which). The origin of this receptor is a woman aged 25 to 39 who had recovered from COVID-19. CDR3 protein: CASRETGINGELFF. CDR3 sequence (DNA): TGTGCCAGCAGAGAGACAGGGATAAACGGGGAGCTGTTTTTT.